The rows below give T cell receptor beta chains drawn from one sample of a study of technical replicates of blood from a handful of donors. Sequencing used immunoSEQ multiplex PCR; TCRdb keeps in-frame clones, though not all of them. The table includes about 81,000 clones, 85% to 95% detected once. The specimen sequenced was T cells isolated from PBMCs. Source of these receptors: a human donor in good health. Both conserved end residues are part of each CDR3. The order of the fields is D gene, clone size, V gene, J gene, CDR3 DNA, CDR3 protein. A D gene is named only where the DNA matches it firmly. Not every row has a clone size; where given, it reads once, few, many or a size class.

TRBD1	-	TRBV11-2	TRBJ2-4	TGTGCCAGCAGCCAGATCCCCGACAGGGGTGAAAACATTCAGTACTTC	CASSQIPDRGENIQYF
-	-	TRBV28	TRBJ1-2	TGTGCCAGCAGTTTAAACAGGGCCTATGGCTACACCTTC	CASSLNRAYGYTF
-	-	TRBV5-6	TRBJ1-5	TGTGCCAGCAGCTTCCGCGGGAATCAGCCCCAGCATTTT	CASSFRGNQPQHF
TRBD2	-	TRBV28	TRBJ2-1	TGTGCCAGCTGTCCCGGGACTAGCGGATACAATGAGCAGTTCTTC	CASCPGTSGYNEQFF
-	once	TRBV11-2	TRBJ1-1	TGTGCCAGCAGCCCCACGGGATTTTGGGAGTCGAACACTGAAGCTTTCTTT	CASSPTGFWESNTEAFF
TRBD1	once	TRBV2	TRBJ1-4	TGTGCCAGCAGTGGATCCGGGACAGTAGGGGAAAAACTGTTTTTT	CASSGSGTVGEKLFF
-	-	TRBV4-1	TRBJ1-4	TGCGCCAGCAGCGGGCGAGGGACACCGCAATTTAGTCCTGAAAAACTGTTTTTT	CASSGRGTPQFSPEKLFF
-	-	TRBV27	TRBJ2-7	TGTGCCAGCAGTTCGGACTTTGGACAGAACTTCTACGAGCAGTACTTC	CASSSDFGQNFYEQYF
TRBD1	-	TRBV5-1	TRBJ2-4	TGCGCCAGCAGCTTGACAGGGGTGGGGGACATTCAGTACTTC	CASSLTGVGDIQYF
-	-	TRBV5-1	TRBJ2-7	TGCGCCAGCAGCACGAGCCCGGGGAGCTCCTACGAGCAGTACTTC	CASSTSPGSSYEQYF
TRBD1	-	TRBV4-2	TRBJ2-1	TGTGCCAGCAGCTCGGGACAGGGTAACAATGAGCAGTTCTTC	CASSSGQGNNEQFF
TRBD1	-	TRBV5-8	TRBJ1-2	TGTGCCAGCAGCAGAACTGTGGGGACAGGGTTTCTCTATGGCTACACCTTC	CASSRTVGTGFLYGYTF
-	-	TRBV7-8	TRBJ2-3	TGTGCCAGCAGCTTGGCGCGGGGCACAGATACGCAGTATTTT	CASSLARGTDTQYF
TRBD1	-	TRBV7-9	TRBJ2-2	TGTGCCAGCAGCGATTTGCGTACAGGGGTATCCGGGGAGCTGTTTTTT	CASSDLRTGVSGELFF
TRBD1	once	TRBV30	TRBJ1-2	TGTGCCTGGAGTCCTCTTACAGGGGGCTATGGCTACACCTTC	CAWSPLTGGYGYTF
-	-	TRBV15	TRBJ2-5	TGTGCCACCAGCAGAGATAGTTTTGGCAGGCAAGAGACCCAGTACTTC	CATSRDSFGRQETQYF
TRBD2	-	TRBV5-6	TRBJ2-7	TGTGCCAGCAGCTTGGGGTGGCGGGGGTCCTACGAGCAGTACTTC	CASSLGWRGSYEQYF
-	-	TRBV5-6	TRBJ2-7	TGTGCCAGCAGCTTGGGGGGCATGAATCCCTACGAGCAGTACTTC	CASSLGGMNPYEQYF
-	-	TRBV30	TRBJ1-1	TGTGCCTGGACTCCGGGACACCCCTACCCGAACACTGAAGCTTTCTTT	CAWTPGHPYPNTEAFF
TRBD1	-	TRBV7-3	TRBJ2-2	TGTGCCAGCAGCCGAGGGACAGGGGTCGGGGAGCTGTTTTTT	CASSRGTGVGELFF
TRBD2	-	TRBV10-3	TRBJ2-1	TGTGCCATCAGTGACAGAGCGGGGGTCCCCAATGAGCAGTTCTTC	CAISDRAGVPNEQFF
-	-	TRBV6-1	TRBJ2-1	TGTGCCAGCAGTGCAAGGCCCCGGGATGAGCAGTTCTTC	CASSARPRDEQFF
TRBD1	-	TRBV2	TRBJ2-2	TGTGCCAGCAGTGGGGCAGGGGGACGAAGCGGGGAGCTGTTTTTT	CASSGAGGRSGELFF
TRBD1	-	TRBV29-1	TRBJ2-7	TGCAGCGTCACGCCTCGGTTCGGGACAGATCGTAACGAGCAGTACTTC	CSVTPRFGTDRNEQYF
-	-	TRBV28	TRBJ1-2	TGTGCCAGCAGTTTAATGGCAGGGGCCGGCTTGAGCTACACCTTC	CASSLMAGAGLSYTF
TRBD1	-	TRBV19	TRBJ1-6	TGTGCCAGTAGTGAACAGGGGATCAATTCACCCCTCCACTTT	CASSEQGINSPLHF
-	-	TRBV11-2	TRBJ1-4	TGTGCCAGCAGCCGTACGGGGGGAGCAAGGGGAAAACTGTTTTTT	CASSRTGGARGKLFF
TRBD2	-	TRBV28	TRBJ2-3	TGTGCCAGCATTGGGCTCGGGCGGGGGAGCACAGATACGCAGTATTTT	CASIGLGRGSTDTQYF
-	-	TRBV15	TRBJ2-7	TGTGCCACCAGCAGAGATATTGGGGGCAAAGGTTACGAGCAGTACTTC	CATSRDIGGKGYEQYF
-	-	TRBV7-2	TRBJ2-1	TGTGCCAGCAGCTTAGGCCTCTTCGGCTACAATGAGCAGTTCTTC	CASSLGLFGYNEQFF
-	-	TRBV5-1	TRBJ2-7	TGCGCCAGCAGCTTGGCGAGCAGGGGTTTAACCTACGAGCAGTACTTC	CASSLASRGLTYEQYF
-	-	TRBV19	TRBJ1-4	TGTGCCAGTAGTATAGACCGCCCTGGGGGAGGGTTCGACGGCAGCACTAATGAAAAACTGTTTTTT	CASSIDRPGGGFDGSTNEKLFF
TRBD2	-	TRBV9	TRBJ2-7	TGTGCCAGCAGCGTACGGGAGGGAGCAATCAACGAGCAGTACTTC	CASSVREGAINEQYF
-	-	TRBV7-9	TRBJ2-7	TGTGCCAGCAGCCTGCAATCTGGGGGGTACGAGCAGTACTTC	CASSLQSGGYEQYF
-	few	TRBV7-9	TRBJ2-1	TGTGCCAGCAGCTTAGAAACTGGCAATGAGCAGTTCTTC	CASSLETGNEQFF
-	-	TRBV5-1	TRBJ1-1	TGCGCCAGCAGACTCGTGAGGGCGGTTGAAGCTTTCTTT	CASRLVRAVEAFF
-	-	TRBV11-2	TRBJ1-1	TGTGCCAGCAGCTTAGTTGGCCCTGAAGCTTTCTTT	CASSLVGPEAFF
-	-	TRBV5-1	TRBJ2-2	TGCGCCAGCCTACCGGGTAACCCCACCGGGGAGCTGTTTTTT	CASLPGNPTGELFF
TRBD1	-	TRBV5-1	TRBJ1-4	TGCGCCAGCAGCATGTGGGGACAGGAGAAAACTAATGAAAAACTGTTTTTT	CASSMWGQEKTNEKLFF
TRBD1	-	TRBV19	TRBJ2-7	TGTGCCAGTCGAGGGACAGGCTACGAGCAGTACTTC	CASRGTGYEQYF
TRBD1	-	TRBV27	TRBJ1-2	TGTGCCAGCAGTACAAGAACAGGGGGTGTTTCGGCGGATAACTATGGCTACACCTTC	CASSTRTGGVSADNYGYTF
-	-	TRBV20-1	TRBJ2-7	TGCAGTGCTGATAGCGGTAACGAGCAGTACTTC	CSADSGNEQYF
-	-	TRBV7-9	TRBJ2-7	TGTGCCAGCAGCTACGGACAGATGAATACCTACGAGCAGTACTTC	CASSYGQMNTYEQYF
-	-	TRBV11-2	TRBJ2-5	TGTGCCAGCAGCTTAGCTCTATCTCAGACCCAGTACTTC	CASSLALSQTQYF
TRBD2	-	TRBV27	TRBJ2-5	TGTGCCAGCAGTCCCGGACTAGCGGGACGGGGAGAGACCCAGTACTTC	CASSPGLAGRGETQYF
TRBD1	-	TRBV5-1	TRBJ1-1	TGCGCCAGCAGCTTTTCACAGGGGACGAACACTGAAGCTTTCTTT	CASSFSQGTNTEAFF
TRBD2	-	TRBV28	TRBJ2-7	TGTGCCAGCAGTTGGCCTAGCGGACCGAACTACGAGCAGTACTTC	CASSWPSGPNYEQYF
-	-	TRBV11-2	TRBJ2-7	TGTGCCAGCAGCTTAATCGGGATTCTCTACGAGCAGTACTTC	CASSLIGILYEQYF
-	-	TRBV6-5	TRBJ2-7	TGTGCCAGCAGCCCAACAGGGTCTCTGTACGAGCAGTACTTC	CASSPTGSLYEQYF
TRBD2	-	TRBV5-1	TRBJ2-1	TGCGCCAGCAGCCCCGCGGGGGGGGAATACAATGAGCAGTTCTTC	CASSPAGGEYNEQFF